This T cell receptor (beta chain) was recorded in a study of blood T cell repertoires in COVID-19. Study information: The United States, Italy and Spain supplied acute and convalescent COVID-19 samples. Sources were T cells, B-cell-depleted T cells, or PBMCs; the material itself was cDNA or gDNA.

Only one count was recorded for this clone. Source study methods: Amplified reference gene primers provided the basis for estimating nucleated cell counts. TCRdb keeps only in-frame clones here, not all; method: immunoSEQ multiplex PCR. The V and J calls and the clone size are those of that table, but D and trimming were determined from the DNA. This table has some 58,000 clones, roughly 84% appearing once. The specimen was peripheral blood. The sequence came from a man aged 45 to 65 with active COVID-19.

CDR3 in amino acids: CASSPRTGGGFNYGYTF. In nucleotides, the CDR3 is TGTGCCAGCAGCCCCAGGACAGGGGGTGGGTTTAACTATGGCTACACCTTC. The rearrangement uses TRBV7-9 and TRBJ1-2, with TRBD1 matching over 10 bases. Trimming took 5 bases from V and 1 from J; bases not matched to a gene: 10. This CDR3 comprises 17 residues. CDR1 is SEHNR, CDR2 FQNEAQ, per germline (reference sequence).